The 10 T cell receptor beta chains below were found in one sample sequenced in a study of cytomegalovirus exposure and HLA in healthy donors (dated by TCRdb to 2016 to 2017). The library was built by means of the immunoSEQ multiplex PCR assay. A mixture of 60 forward primers for TCR Vbeta segments and 13 reverse primers for TCR Jbeta segments was used in the multiplex PCR. This immuneACCESS table, as held by TCRdb, lists in-frame sequences with V and J called but not all clones. Of the missing ones, under half trace to an unresolved V gene in checked studies; the others have no known cause. The sample includes some 170,000 clones, with 75% observed a single time. The leading ten clones occupy 2.5% to 3.5% of the sample. Sequencing used PBMCs. These receptors were collected from a male donor in good health and CMV-seronegative.

The genes are TRBV19 and TRBJ1-2; a possible D gene is TRBD1 (6 bases). The CDR3 contains 17 residues. The V gene's germline CDR1 is LNHDA and CDR2 SQIVND (reference sequence). The V gene lost 4 bases and the J gene lost 2 bases, with 20 bases spanning the gap. The CDR3 region is CASSTTDNRVLNYGYTF. The CDR3 DNA reads TGTGCCAGTAGTACTACTGATAACAGGGTACTCAACTATGGCTACACCTTC.

The rearrangement links TRBV6-5 to TRBJ2-7; a possible D gene is TRBD2 (5 bases). The V end lost 0 bases, the J end lost 5 bases, and 11 bases lay between the germline ends. This CDR3 has 14 residues. The germline gives CDR1 MNHEY, CDR2 SVGAGI. The CDR3 protein is CASSYSIRGNEQYF. In nucleotides, the CDR3 is TGTGCCAGCAGTTACTCGATCCGGGGTAACGAGCAGTACTTC.

V gene TRBV6-5 combines with J gene TRBJ1-6, with 8 bases fitting TRBD1. After removal of 6 bases from V and 7 bases from J, the junction contained 8 bases not matched to a gene. The CDR3 sequence is 15 residues long. The germline V gene encodes CDR1 MNHEY and CDR2 SVGAGI. The CDR3 DNA is TGTGCCAGCAGGGCCTACAGGGGGGAGAATTCACCCCTCCACTTT. Its translation is CASRAYRGENSPLHF.

Details on this clone: Different DNA sequences within this sample yield the same CDR3. The chain employs TRBV27 and TRBJ2-7, with TRBD2 as a possible D gene (6 bases). Germline CDR1 reads MNHEY; CDR2 reads SMNVEV (reference sequence). The CDR3 is 13 residues long. V shed 3 bases and J shed 0 bases, with 6 bases lying between them. The CDR3 spells CASSLGGSYEQYF. CDR3 nucleotides: TGTGCCAGCAGTTTGGGGGGCTCCTACGAGCAGTACTTC.

The J gene is TRBJ1-1, the V gene TRBV16; 11 positions agree with TRBD1. The CDR3 is 15 amino acids. V shed 4 bases, J shed 6 bases, and the junction held 7 bases outside the gene matches. From germline, CDR1 is KGHSY and CDR2 FQNENV. The CDR3, as DNA: TGTGCCAGCAGCCCTACGGACAGGGGGCCACCTGAAGCTTTCTTT. Translating it yields CASSPTDRGPPEAFF.

The CDR3 reads CASTTKLGGSYEQYF. The CDR3 DNA sequence: TGTGCCAGCACCACAAAGCTCGGAGGCTCCTACGAGCAGTACTTC. The V and J genes are TRBV7-2 and TRBJ2-7; D may be TRBD2 (5 bases). The germline gives CDR1 SGHTA, CDR2 FQGNSA. The CDR3 is 15 residues long. V gave up 7 bases and J gave up 0 bases, with 16 bases separating them.

The rearrangement joins TRBV6-1 to TRBJ1-2; D unresolved. Looked up from germline, CDR1 is MNHNS and CDR2 is SASEGT. The V gene lost 1 base and the J gene lost 5 bases, with 8 bases spanning the gap. The CDR3 has 13 amino acids. The CDR3 region is CASSEDSQYGYTF. The CDR3, as DNA: TGTGCCAGCAGTGAAGACAGCCAATATGGCTACACCTTC.

The chain joins TRBV6-5 to TRBJ1-1, with TRBD1 as a possible D gene (5 bases). CDR3 length: 13 amino acids. Germline CDR1 and CDR2: MNHEY and SVGAGI. Deletions cut 0 bases from V and 10 bases from J, with 12 bases between. CDR3 bases: TGTGCCAGCAGTTACTCCCGGAACGGGGGAGCTTTCTTT. This encodes CASSYSRNGGAFF.

The V call is TRBV28, the J call TRBJ1-2, with 7 nucleotides matching TRBD1. CDR1 MDHEN and CDR2 SYDVKM come from the germline V gene. This CDR3 is 17 amino acids long. V lost 3 bases to trimming and J lost 6 bases; unmatched junction nucleotides: 16. The CDR3 DNA reads as TGTGCCAGCAGTTTGGGCCCTTGGCAGGGGGTCGAAAATGGCTACACCTTC. Amino acids: CASSLGPWQGVENGYTF.

V and J are TRBV15 and TRBJ1-1, with D maybe TRBD1 (6 bases). Trimming took 8 bases from V and 0 from J, leaving 16 bases between them. Germline CDR1 is LNHNV and CDR2 is YYDKDF (reference sequence). The length of the CDR3 is 15 residues. The CDR3 region is CATLEGGRLNTEAFF. The CDR3 DNA is TGTGCCACCCTCGAGGGGGGGCGGCTGAACACTGAAGCTTTCTTT.